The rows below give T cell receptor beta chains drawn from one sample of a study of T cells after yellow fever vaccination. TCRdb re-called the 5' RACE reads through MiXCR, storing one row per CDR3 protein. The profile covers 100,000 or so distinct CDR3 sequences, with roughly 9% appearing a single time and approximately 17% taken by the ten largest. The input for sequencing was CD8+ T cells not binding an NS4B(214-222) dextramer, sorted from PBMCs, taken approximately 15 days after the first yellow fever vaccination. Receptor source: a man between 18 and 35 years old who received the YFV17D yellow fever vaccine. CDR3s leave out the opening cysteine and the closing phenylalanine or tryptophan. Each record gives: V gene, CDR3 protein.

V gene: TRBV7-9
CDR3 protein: ASSTPKGGRTGELF

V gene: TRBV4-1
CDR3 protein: ASSQFFTSYGYT

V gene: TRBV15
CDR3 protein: ATSSGRRGEKLF

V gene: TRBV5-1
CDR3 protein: ASSKTGIGNQPQH

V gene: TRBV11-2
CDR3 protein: ASTGGRWNTEAF

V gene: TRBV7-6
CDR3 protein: ASSLPGGYNEQF

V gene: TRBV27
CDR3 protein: ASSPRGVWDRGPYEQF

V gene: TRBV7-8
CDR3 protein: ASSYKIGLGTEAF

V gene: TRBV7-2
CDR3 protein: ASSLDAGSQPQH

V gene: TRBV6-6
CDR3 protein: ASSPRRFGGSNQPQH

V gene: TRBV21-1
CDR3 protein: ASSKGGTGGLNTEAF

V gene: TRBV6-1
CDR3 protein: ASSAGANNSPLH

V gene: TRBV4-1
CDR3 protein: ASSRSGQGQEHGYT

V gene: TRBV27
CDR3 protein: ASSVLAGSTDTQY

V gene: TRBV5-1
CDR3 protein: ASSISGLADYYEQY

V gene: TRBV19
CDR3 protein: ASSIGQGKNNEQF

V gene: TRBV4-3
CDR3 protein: ASSQALLMNTEAF

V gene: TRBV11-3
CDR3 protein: ASSQTSGGYSTDTQY

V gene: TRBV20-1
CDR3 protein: SARDRVSYEQY

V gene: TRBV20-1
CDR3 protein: SAKMGGGASDTQY

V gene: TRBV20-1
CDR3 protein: SARGPNTGELF

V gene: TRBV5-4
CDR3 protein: ASSIPTGGPQNEQF

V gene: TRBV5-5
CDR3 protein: ASSFGRVDGYT

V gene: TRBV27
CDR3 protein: ASSLGSPGYEQY

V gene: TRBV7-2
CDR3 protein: ASSLGLAGGNEQF

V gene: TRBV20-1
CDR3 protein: SAKAGTANTEAF

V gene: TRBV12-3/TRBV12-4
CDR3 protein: ASSPLAGGTRDTQY

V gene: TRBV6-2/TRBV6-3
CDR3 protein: AVHGMVDSNTGELF

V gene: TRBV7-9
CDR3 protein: ASSFPGRVTETQY

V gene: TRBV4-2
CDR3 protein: ASSPTGGEDTEAF

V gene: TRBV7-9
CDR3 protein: ASSQGGHPETQY

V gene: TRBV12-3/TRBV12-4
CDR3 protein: ASLPVGTGGEGYT

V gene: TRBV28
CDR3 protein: ASSLSWAGEKLF

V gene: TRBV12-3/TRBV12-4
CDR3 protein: ASHLIQGELF

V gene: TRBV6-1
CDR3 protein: ASSEGGYYSNQPQH

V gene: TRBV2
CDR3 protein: ASSQDGQF

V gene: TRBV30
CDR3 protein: AWSGGLGDEQY

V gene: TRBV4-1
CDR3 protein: ASSQDARESSYEQY

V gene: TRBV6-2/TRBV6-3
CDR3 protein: ASRQGADSPLH

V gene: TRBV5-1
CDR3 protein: ASSLRGVNTDTQY

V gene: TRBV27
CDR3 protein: ASSSGLDTGELF

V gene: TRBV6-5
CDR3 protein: ASNRGLEGDSPLH

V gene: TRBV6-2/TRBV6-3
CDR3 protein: ASSLDGGPGELF

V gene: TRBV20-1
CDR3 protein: SAYRGEAF

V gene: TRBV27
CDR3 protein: ASKLGLGADTQY

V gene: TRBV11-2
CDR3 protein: ASSYVGGELF

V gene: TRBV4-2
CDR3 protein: ASQPGLAGGYPNTGELF

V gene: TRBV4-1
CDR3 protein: ASSQDRTLLREKLF

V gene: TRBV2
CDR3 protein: ASSEAPGAEQF

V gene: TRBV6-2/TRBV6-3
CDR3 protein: ASSYHGNQPQH

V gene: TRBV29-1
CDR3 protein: SGVRGRGVRREEAF

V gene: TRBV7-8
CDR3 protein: ASSSLPEASGANVLT

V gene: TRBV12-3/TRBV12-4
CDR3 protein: ASSQNRGPYNEQF

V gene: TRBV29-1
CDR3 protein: SVESDPDTQY

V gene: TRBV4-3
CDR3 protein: ASSQDRPNTEAF